The present entry profiles one TCR beta chain with its context. Its matching antigen is unknown. The data derive from a study of shared clonotypes between healthy human individuals. The junction had 12 bases not matched to a gene; V was cut back by 0 bases and J by 5 bases. There are 19 residues in the CDR3. CDR1 LGHNT and CDR2 FRNRAP come from the germline V gene. Whole-study results and caveats: Investigators collected only blood, and repertoires in tissues likely differ.

In the authors' workflow: Sequence data from immunoSEQ were junction-only and lacked quality scores; consequently, filtering differed. Generated by immunoSEQ multiplex PCR, the TCRdb table keeps only in-frame clones and is missing some. Clonal size and the V and J genes are those of that table, whereas D and trimming came from the DNA. The table records around 1.5 million clones, 95% to 99% of them present only once. The sample taken for sequencing was naive CD4+ T cells sorted from blood. Subset noted: CD45RA+ positively selected. The chain links TRBV12-5 to TRBJ2-1, with TRBD2 matching 11 bases. The receptor was derived from a young man in good health. CDR3 nucleotides: TGTGCTAGTGGTTTGGTAACAAGGGGTCTAGCGGGAGGTAACAATGAGCAGTTCTTC. Protein sequence: CASGLVTRGLAGGNNEQFF.